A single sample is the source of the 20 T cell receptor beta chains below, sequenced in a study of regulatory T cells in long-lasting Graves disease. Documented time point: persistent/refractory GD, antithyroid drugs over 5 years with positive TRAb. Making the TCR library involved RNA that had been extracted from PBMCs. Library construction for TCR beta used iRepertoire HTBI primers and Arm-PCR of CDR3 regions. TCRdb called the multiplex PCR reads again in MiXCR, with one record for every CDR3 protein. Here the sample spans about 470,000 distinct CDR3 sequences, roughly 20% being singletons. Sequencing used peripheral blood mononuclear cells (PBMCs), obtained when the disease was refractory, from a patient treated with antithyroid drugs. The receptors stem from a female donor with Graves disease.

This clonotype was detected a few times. The CDR3 sequence: CASMGSPGNTIYF. The CDR3 region has the DNA TGTGCCAGCATGGGGAGTCCTGGAAACACCATATATTTT. The rearrangement joins TRBV28 to TRBJ1-3; D gene unclear. Between the trimmed V and J ends, which lost 7 bases and 2 bases, there was a span of 9 bases. Germline V CDR1 and CDR2: MDHEN, SYDVKM. This CDR3 comprises 13 residues.

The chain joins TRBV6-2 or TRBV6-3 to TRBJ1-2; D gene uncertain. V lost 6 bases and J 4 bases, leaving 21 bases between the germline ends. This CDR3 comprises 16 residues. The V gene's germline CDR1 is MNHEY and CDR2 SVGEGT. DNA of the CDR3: TGTGCCAGCAGCCCCCGCCACGGACGGAAGCCCTATGGCTACACCTTC. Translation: CASSPRHGRKPYGYTF.

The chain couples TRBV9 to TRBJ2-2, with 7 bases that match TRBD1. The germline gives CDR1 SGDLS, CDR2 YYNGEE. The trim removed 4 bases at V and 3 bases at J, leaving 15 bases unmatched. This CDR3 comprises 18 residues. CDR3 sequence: CASSLPGQAVSHTGELFF. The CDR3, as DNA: TGTGCCAGCAGCTTACCTGGACAGGCAGTTTCCCACACCGGGGAGCTGTTTTTT.

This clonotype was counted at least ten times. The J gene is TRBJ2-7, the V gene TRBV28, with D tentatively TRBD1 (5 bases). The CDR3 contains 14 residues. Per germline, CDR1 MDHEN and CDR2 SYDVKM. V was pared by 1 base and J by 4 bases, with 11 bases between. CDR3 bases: TGTGCCAGCAGTTTATCAGGGCTGATTTACGAGCAGTACTTC. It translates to CASSLSGLIYEQYF.

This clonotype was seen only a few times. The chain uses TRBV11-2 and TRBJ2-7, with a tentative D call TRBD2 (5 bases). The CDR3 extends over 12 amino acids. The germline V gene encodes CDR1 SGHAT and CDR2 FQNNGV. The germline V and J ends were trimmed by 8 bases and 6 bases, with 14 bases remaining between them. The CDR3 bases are TGTGCCAGCGGGAGAGGGTCTTCCGAGCAGTACTTC. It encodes CASGRGSSEQYF.

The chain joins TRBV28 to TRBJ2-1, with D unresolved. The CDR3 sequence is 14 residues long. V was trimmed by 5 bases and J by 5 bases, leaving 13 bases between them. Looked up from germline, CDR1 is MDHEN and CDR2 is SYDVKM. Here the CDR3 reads CASSPISPHNEQFF. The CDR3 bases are TGTGCCAGCAGTCCCATATCCCCCCACAATGAGCAGTTCTTC.

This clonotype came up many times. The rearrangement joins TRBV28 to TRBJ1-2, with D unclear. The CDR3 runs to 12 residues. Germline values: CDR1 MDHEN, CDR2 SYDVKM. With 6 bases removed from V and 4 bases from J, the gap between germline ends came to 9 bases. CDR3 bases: TGTGCCAGCAGCCCACATGTCTATGGCTACACCTTC. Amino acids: CASSPHVYGYTF.

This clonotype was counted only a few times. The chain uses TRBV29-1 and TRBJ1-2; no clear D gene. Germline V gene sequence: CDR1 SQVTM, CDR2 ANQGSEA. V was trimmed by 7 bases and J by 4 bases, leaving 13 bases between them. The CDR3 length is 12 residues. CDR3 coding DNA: TGCAGCGGCGTCGATCCCTCCTATGGCTACACCTTC. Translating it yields CSGVDPSYGYTF.

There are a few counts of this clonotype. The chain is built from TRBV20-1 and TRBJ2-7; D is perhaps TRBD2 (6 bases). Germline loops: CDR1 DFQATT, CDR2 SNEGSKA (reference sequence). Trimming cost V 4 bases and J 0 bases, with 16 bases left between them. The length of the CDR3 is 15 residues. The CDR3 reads CSAIPLRGSSYEQYF. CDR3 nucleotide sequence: TGCAGTGCTATCCCGCTGCGGGGAAGCTCCTACGAGCAGTACTTC.

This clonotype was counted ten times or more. CDR3 DNA: TGTGCCAGCAGCTTAGATGCTTACGGAGGCTACACCTTC. The encoded protein is CASSLDAYGGYTF. The gene calls are TRBV7-2 and TRBJ1-2; no clear D. Germline assignment: CDR1 SGHTA and CDR2 FQGNSA. Deletions cut 1 base from V and 8 bases from J, with 11 bases between. The CDR3 extends over 13 amino acids.

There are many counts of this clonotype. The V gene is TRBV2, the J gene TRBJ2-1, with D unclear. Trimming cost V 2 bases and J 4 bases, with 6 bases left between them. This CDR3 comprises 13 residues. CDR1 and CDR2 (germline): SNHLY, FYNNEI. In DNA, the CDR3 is TGTGCCAGCAGTGAATTTGGGTACAATGAGCAGTTCTTC. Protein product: CASSEFGYNEQFF.

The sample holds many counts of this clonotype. The CDR3 spells CASGPGHTSYEQYF. The CDR3 DNA is TGTGCCAGCGGCCCGGGACACACTTCCTACGAGCAGTACTTC. The chain couples TRBV6-1 to TRBJ2-7; possible D gene TRBD1, 6 bases. V lost 8 bases and J lost 1, with 15 bases in between. Per the germline V gene, CDR1 is MNHNS and CDR2 is SASEGT. The CDR3 is made up of 14 amino acids.

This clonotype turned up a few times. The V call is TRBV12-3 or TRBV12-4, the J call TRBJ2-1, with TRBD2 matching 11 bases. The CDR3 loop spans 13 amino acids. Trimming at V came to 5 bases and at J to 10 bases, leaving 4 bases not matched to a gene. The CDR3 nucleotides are TGTGCCAGCAGTCATTCTAGCGGGGGGGAGCAGTTCTTC. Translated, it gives CASSHSSGGEQFF.

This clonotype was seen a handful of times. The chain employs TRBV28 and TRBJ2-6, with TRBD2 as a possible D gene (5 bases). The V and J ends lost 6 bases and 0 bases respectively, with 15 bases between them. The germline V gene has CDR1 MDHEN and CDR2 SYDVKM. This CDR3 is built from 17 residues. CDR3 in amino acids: CASSSGGRFSGANVLTF. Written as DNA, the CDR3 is TGTGCCAGCAGCAGCGGTGGACGTTTCTCTGGGGCCAACGTCCTGACTTTC.

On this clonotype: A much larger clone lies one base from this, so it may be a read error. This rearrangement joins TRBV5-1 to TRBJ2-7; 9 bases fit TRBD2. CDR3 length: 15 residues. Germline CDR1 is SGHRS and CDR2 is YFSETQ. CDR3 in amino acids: CAGSLAEREASEQYF. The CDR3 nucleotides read TGCGCCGGCAGCTTGGCTGAGCGGGAGGCTTCCGAGCAGTACTTC.

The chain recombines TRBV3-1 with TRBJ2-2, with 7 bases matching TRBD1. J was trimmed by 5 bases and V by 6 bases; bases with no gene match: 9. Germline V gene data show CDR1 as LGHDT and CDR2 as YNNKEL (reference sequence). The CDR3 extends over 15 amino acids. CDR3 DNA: TGTGCCAGCAGTCGGGACAGCCATTTAACCGGGGAGCTGTTTTTT. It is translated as CASSRDSHLTGELFF.

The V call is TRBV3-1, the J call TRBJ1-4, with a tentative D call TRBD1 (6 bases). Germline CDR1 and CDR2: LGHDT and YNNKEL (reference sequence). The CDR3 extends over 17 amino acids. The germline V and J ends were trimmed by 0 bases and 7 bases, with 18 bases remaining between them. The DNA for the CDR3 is TGTGCCAGCAGCCAAGAAGGGGGGGGGGAAGGAGGTGAAAAACTGTTTTTT. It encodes CASSQEGGGEGGEKLFF.

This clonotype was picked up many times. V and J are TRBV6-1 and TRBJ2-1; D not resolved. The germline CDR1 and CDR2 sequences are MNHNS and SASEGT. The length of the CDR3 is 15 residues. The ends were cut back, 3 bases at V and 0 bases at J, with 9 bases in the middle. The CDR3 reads CASSDTGGSYNEQFF. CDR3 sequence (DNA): TGTGCCAGCAGTGACACGGGTGGCTCCTACAATGAGCAGTTCTTC.

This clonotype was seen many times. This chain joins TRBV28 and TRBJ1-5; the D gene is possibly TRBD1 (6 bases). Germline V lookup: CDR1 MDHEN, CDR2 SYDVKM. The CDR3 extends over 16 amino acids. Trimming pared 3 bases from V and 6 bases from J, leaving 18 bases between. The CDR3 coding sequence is TGTGCCAGCAGTTTGAGTCGGGGGGCGGGTGCTCAGCCCCAGCATTTT. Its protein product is CASSLSRGAGAQPQHF. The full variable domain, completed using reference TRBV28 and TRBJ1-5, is DVKVTQSSRYLVKRTGEKVFLECVQDMDHENMFWYRQDPGLGLRLIYFSYDVKMKEKGDIPEGYSVSREKKERFSLILESASTNQTSMYLCASSLSRGAGAQPQHFGDGTRLSIL.

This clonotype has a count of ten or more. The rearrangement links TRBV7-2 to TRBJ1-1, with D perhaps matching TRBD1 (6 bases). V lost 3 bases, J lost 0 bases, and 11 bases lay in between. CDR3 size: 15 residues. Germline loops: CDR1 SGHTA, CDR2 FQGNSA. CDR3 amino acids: CASSFRGGMNTEAFF. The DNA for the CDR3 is TGTGCCAGCAGCTTCCGCGGGGGCATGAACACTGAAGCTTTCTTT.